This T cell receptor (beta chain) was documented in a study of early stage breast cancer tumors. At the level of the study: About 70% of the 16 invasive tumors were ER+, PR+ and HER2-. Among around 12 ER+/PR+/HER2- tumors, eight were ductal, four lobular. Findings and limits, study-wide: Blood repertoires resembled normal breast more than tumor. Enriched TCRB sequences shared across patients were mostly commonly generated sequences.

Clones were sequenced by immunoSEQ multiplex PCR, and TCRdb holds only the in-frame ones, with some missing. The sample lists tens of thousands of clones, about 83% occurring once. As regards this clone: Its antigen is not identified.

The CDR3 loop spans 15 amino acids. V lost 6 bases and J 0 bases, leaving 12 bases between the germline ends. Germline V gives CDR1 MNHEY, CDR2 SMNVEV (reference sequence). The V and J genes are TRBV27 and TRBJ2-1; D remains unclear. The sequenced sample consisted of blood. The clonotype originates from a person aged 30-39 years with breast cancer. The CDR3 DNA reads TGTGCCAGCAGGTCATCCTTGAGCTCCTACAATGAGCAGTTCTTC. It is translated as CASRSSLSSYNEQFF.